What follows are 26 T cell receptor beta chains derived from one specimen sequenced in a study of cytomegalovirus exposure and HLA in healthy donors. Data came from immunoSEQ multiplex PCR; TCRdb stores just in-frame clones and leaves some out. The sample has about 64,000 clones; around 88% are singletons. Input material: PBMCs. Receptor source: a woman between 18 and 30 years old in good health and CMV-seronegative.

This clone showed up just once. The chain uses TRBV2 and TRBJ2-1; 8 bases line up with TRBD1. With V trimmed by 8 bases and J by 3 bases, 0 bases remained unmatched. In germline, CDR1 is SNHLY, CDR2 FYNNEI. This CDR3 has 12 amino acids. DNA of the CDR3: TGTGCCAGCGGACAGGGCTACAATGAGCAGTTCTTC. Amino acids: CASGQGYNEQFF.

In regard to this clone: The same CDR3 is also encoded by other DNA sequences in this sample. The V gene is TRBV5-1, the J gene TRBJ1-1; 7 nucleotides match TRBD1. This CDR3 has 14 amino acids. V lost 1 base to trimming and J lost 1 base; unmatched junction nucleotides: 1. Germline V CDR1 and CDR2: SGHRS, YFSETQ. The CDR3 region has the DNA TGCGCCAGCAGCTTGTACAGGGGGAACACTGAAGCTTTCTTT. Amino acid sequence: CASSLYRGNTEAFF.

This rearrangement joins TRBV9 to TRBJ2-7; 9 nucleotides agree with TRBD1. The trim removed 4 bases at V and 6 bases at J, leaving 11 bases unmatched. Germline V gene lookup returns CDR1 SGDLS and CDR2 YYNGEE. This CDR3 has 15 residues. CDR3 in DNA: TGTGCCAGCAGCCCCGAGGGACAGGGAAAATCCGAGCAGTACTTC. Amino acids: CASSPEGQGKSEQYF.

This clone was seen only once. This chain uses TRBV6-5 with TRBJ1-6; D perhaps matches TRBD1 (6 bases). The V gene's germline CDR1 is MNHEY and CDR2 SVGAGI. The CDR3 totals 14 residues. Between the trimmed V and J ends, which lost 11 bases and 0 bases, there was a span of 11 bases. This chain's CDR3 is CASTGSSYNSPLHF. DNA of the CDR3: TGTGCCTCTACAGGGAGCTCCTATAATTCACCCCTCCACTTT.

The chain is built from TRBV4-1 and TRBJ2-1; 13 bases align to TRBD2. Losses at the gene ends were 6 bases for V and 3 bases for J; bases not matched to a gene: 5. Per germline, CDR1 MGHRA and CDR2 YSYEKL. The CDR3 length is 16 residues. Here the CDR3 DNA reads TGCGCCAGCAGTCGACTAGCGGGGGGAAACTACAATGAGCAGTTCTTC. It codes for CASSRLAGGNYNEQFF.

V usage is TRBV27 and J usage is TRBJ1-2, with D unclear. The germline V and J ends were trimmed by 2 bases and 8 bases, with 12 bases remaining between them. The CDR3 length is 13 residues. The V gene's germline CDR1 is MNHEY and CDR2 SMNVEV (reference sequence). The CDR3: CASSLAGGRGYTF. The CDR3 coding sequence is TGTGCCAGCAGTTTAGCGGGAGGGAGGGGCTACACCTTC.

This sequence joins TRBV5-4 and TRBJ2-7, with 9 bases aligning to TRBD2. Losses at the gene ends were 0 bases for V and 6 bases for J; bases not matched to a gene: 4. The CDR3 consists of 14 residues. The germline gives CDR1 SGHNT, CDR2 YYREEE (reference sequence). As DNA, the CDR3 is TGTGCCAGCAGCTTGGTTGGACTAGCGTCCGAGCAGTACTTC. It translates to CASSLVGLASEQYF.

V is TRBV9 and J is TRBJ2-7, with 7 bases aligning to TRBD2. In germline, CDR1 is SGDLS, CDR2 YYNGEE. The CDR3 contains 15 residues. Losses at the gene ends were 4 bases for V and 5 bases for J; bases not matched to a gene: 12. CDR3 coding DNA: TGTGCCAGCAGCTCTATAGATAGCGGGTTCGACGAGCAGTACTTC. This codes for CASSSIDSGFDEQYF.

This clone has just a few counts. The chain recombines TRBV29-1 with TRBJ2-7; maybe TRBD2 (6 bases). Trimming removed 5 bases at V and 1 base at J, with 15 bases between. The CDR3 contains 14 residues. Per the germline V gene, CDR1 is SQVTM and CDR2 is ANQGSEA. The chain's CDR3 is CSVMGGLGSYEQYF. CDR3 nucleotide sequence: TGCAGCGTTATGGGGGGACTTGGGTCCTACGAGCAGTACTTC.

This sequence joins TRBV6-1 and TRBJ2-1; 9 positions match TRBD2. Germline CDR1 and CDR2: MNHNS and SASEGT. The V and J ends lost 7 bases and 8 bases, in that order; junction bases with no gene match: 6. This CDR3 spans 13 amino acids. CDR3 nucleotides: TGTGCCAGCACCAGGCGGGGGGGGCATGAGCAGTTCTTC. It encodes CASTRRGGHEQFF.

The rearrangement joins TRBV2 to TRBJ1-2, with TRBD1 as a possible D gene (5 bases). Trimming removed 11 bases at V and 4 bases at J, with 20 bases between. CDR3 length equals 14 residues. CDR1 is SNHLY and CDR2 is FYNNEI in the germline V gene. CDR3 in DNA: TGTGCCTCCCATCCCAGGGATCATGGCTATGGCTACACCTTC. Translation gives CASHPRDHGYGYTF.

Regarding this clone: The junction shows a germline mismatch at one end, possibly a read error. The chain recombines TRBV15 with TRBJ2-7; a possible D gene is TRBD2 (6 bases). The CDR3 length is 13 residues. The germline V gene encodes CDR1 LNHNV and CDR2 YYDKDF (reference sequence). This chain's CDR3 is CATSRDPGSGSLF. The DNA of the CDR3 is TGTGCCACCAGCAGAGATCCGGGTAGCGGAAGCTTGTTC.

This clone was observed once. This chain links TRBV6-1 with TRBJ1-6; D is uncertain. V lost 3 bases and J lost 7, with 10 bases in between. Germline CDR1 MNHNS, CDR2 SASEGT. The CDR3 loop spans 14 amino acids. The CDR3 spells CASSDYFANSPLHF. CDR3 sequence (DNA): TGTGCCAGCAGTGACTACTTCGCCAATTCACCCCTCCACTTT.

The chain couples TRBV29-1 to TRBJ1-2; the D is unclear. The CDR3 consists of 12 residues. Germline V lookup: CDR1 SQVTM, CDR2 ANQGSEA. V was clipped by 6 bases and J by 5 bases, with 13 bases between them. CDR3 nucleotides: TGCAGCGTGCCCACGGGGATATATGGCTACACCTTC. As protein: CSVPTGIYGYTF.

The rearrangement joins TRBV5-1 to TRBJ2-7; TRBD2 might be the D (6 bases). CDR1 is SGHRS and CDR2 is YFSETQ in the germline V gene. Trimming stripped 0 bases from V and 2 bases from J, with 15 bases between. This CDR3 contains 16 residues. CDR3 in DNA: TGCGCCAGCAGCTTGGGACCTAGCGATCCACCCTACGAGCAGTACTTC. Residues: CASSLGPSDPPYEQYF.

The chain joins TRBV29-1 to TRBJ1-2, with a possible D match to TRBD1 (5 bases). V lost 6 bases to trimming and J lost 3 bases, with 11 bases between them. The length of the CDR3 is 12 residues. Germline V gives CDR1 SQVTM, CDR2 ANQGSEA. The DNA of the CDR3 is TGCAGCGTCGGGGGACCGCACTATGGCTACACCTTC. This encodes CSVGGPHYGYTF.

V and J are TRBV25-1 and TRBJ2-1; D is perhaps TRBD2 (5 bases). The V end was cut by 1 base, the J end by 1 base, with 11 bases between. Germline V gene sequence: CDR1 MGHDK, CDR2 SYGVNS. This CDR3 region has 16 residues. DNA of the CDR3: TGTGCCAGCAGTGAATCCCGGACTTTTTCCTACAATGAGCAGTTCTTC. Encoded protein: CASSESRTFSYNEQFF.

The chain recombines TRBV19 with TRBJ1-1; D possibly corresponds to TRBD1 (6 bases). Germline-derived CDR1 and CDR2 are LNHDA and SQIVND (reference sequence). V dropped 6 bases and J dropped 6 bases, with 14 bases sitting between them. The CDR3 length is 13 residues. This chain's CDR3 is CASRGGRVSEAFF. CDR3 in DNA: TGTGCCAGTAGGGGGGGGCGGGTCTCTGAAGCTTTCTTT.

The chain joins TRBV30 to TRBJ1-6; 8 bases match TRBD1. The CDR3 extends over 14 amino acids. Germline CDR1 and CDR2: GTSNPN and SVGIG (reference sequence). V was pared by 0 bases and J by 9 bases, with 4 bases of the junction left unmatched. The CDR3 loop reads CAWSVPGGLSPLHF. DNA for the CDR3: TGTGCCTGGAGTGTACCAGGGGGCCTTTCACCCCTCCACTTT.

The V gene is TRBV2, the J gene TRBJ2-7, with a tentative D call TRBD2 (6 bases). Germline lookup yields CDR1 SNHLY and CDR2 FYNNEI. Deletions cut 10 bases from V and 1 base from J, with 17 bases between. This CDR3 has 14 residues. The CDR3 DNA is TGTGCCACCTCCCGGGGTAGCGGTTCCTACGAGCAGTACTTC. Protein: CATSRGSGSYEQYF.

The chain recombines TRBV7-2 with TRBJ2-5, with D unresolved. CDR3 length: 14 amino acids. Trimming took off 0 bases at V and 2 bases at J, with 7 bases between the two ends. Germline loops: CDR1 SGHTA, CDR2 FQGNSA. In DNA form, the CDR3 reads TGTGCCAGCAGCTTAGCTGGCCAACAAGAGACCCAGTACTTC. Its translation is CASSLAGQQETQYF. Drawing the rest from reference TRBV7-2 and TRBJ2-5, the complete variable domain is GAGVSQSPSNKVTEKGKDVELRCDPISGHTALYWYRQSLGQGLEFLIYFQGNSAPDKSGLPSDRFSAERTGGSVSTLTIQRTQQEDSAVYLCASSLAGQQETQYFGPGTRLLVL.

The chain joins TRBV6-5 to TRBJ2-4; weak D call: TRBD1 (6 bases). V gave up 7 bases and J gave up 0 bases, with 10 bases separating them. Germline V gene lookup returns CDR1 MNHEY and CDR2 SVGAGI. The CDR3 runs 14 residues. The CDR3 DNA reads TGTGCCAGCAAGGGACACCTAGCCAAAAACATTCAGTACTTC. Its protein product is CASKGHLAKNIQYF.

In this sample, this clone turned up once. The V and J genes are TRBV7-8 and TRBJ2-3; maybe TRBD2 (5 bases). Looked up from germline, CDR1 is SGHVS and CDR2 is FQNEAQ. V was cut by 5 bases and J by 2 bases, with 17 bases left in between. This CDR3 is 16 amino acids long. The CDR3 reads CASSPQRTSFTDTQYF. The CDR3 nucleotides are TGTGCCAGCAGCCCCCAGCGAACTAGTTTCACAGATACGCAGTATTTT.

V is TRBV7-6 and J is TRBJ2-7; perhaps TRBD2 as D (5 bases). V shed 0 bases and J shed 7 bases, with 16 bases lying between them. Germline V gene data show CDR1 as SGHVS and CDR2 as FNYEAQ. CDR3 length equals 15 residues. CDR3 residues: CASSLAGSLGEEQYF. The CDR3 nucleotides read TGTGCCAGCAGCTTAGCGGGGAGTCTCGGCGAGGAGCAGTACTTC. The full variable domain, its missing parts supplied by reference TRBV7-6 and TRBJ2-7, is GAGVSQSPRYKVTKRGQDVALRCDPISGHVSLYWYRQALGQGPEFLTYFNYEAQQDKSGLPNDRFSAERPEGSISTLTIQRTEQRDSAMYRCASSLAGSLGEEQYFGPGTRLTVT.

V gene TRBV2 combines with J gene TRBJ2-5; 8 bases match TRBD2. CDR3 length equals 15 residues. V trimming: 3 bases; J trimming: 2 bases; junction bases outside the gene matches: 5. CDR1 SNHLY and CDR2 FYNNEI come from the germline V gene. CDR3: CASSDYGGVQETQYF. The DNA for the CDR3 is TGTGCCAGCAGTGACTACGGGGGGGTTCAAGAGACCCAGTACTTC.

The chain recombines TRBV7-9 with TRBJ2-7; D not resolved. Trimming stripped 1 base from V and 2 bases from J, with 15 bases between. The CDR3 spans 16 residues. Germline-derived CDR1 and CDR2 are SEHNR and FQNEAQ (reference sequence). The CDR3 loop is CASSLVVATAAYEQYF. The CDR3 region has the DNA TGTGCCAGCAGCTTAGTCGTGGCCACAGCAGCCTACGAGCAGTACTTC.